This T cell receptor (beta chain) was identified during a study of blood T cell repertoires in COVID-19. Study-wide background: COVID-19 samples, acute and convalescent, were from the United States, Italy and Spain. PBMCs, B-cell-depleted T cells, or T cells were the source of the cDNA or gDNA that made up the material.

Authors' analysis steps: Amplification of reference gene primers was used by the study to estimate nucleated cell counts. Some clones are missing from TCRdb's copy, which holds only in-frame ones; the method was immunoSEQ multiplex PCR. That table furnishes V, J and clone size, whereas the DNA furnished D and trimming. The sample gives about 250,000 clones, about 88% of which show up once; about 4.5% is in the top ten. Germline V gene lookup returns CDR1 KGHSH and CDR2 LQKENI. The CDR3 spans 17 residues. V lost 2 bases to trimming and J lost 1 base; unmatched junction nucleotides: 6. This receptor was identified in a woman in her 40s who had recovered from COVID-19. The sequencing sample was made of peripheral blood. The chain recombines TRBV18 with TRBJ2-5; 11 bases line up with TRBD2. CDR3 DNA: TGTGCCAGCTCACCAATTCGACTAGCGGGGTTCCAAGAGACCCAGTACTTC. It codes for CASSPIRLAGFQETQYF.